The T cell receptor beta chain under discussion was sequenced for a study of Graves' ophthalmopathy and Graves' hyperthyroidism. Whole-study context: Peripheral blood was obtained at first diagnosis, ahead of any treatment.

Germline lookup yields CDR1 SEHNR and CDR2 FQNEAQ (reference sequence). This CDR3 comprises 13 residues. With 5 bases removed from V and 1 base from J, the gap between germline ends came to 9 bases. Patients newly diagnosed with hyperthyroidism, under 2 months' duration, were aged 18 to 65, the study reports. Amplification of the TCR beta CDR3 regions used RNA transcripts (as template). After a first-round RT-PCR with HTBI primers, a second-round multiplex PCR was run. TCRdb analysed the multiplex PCR reads with MiXCR anew, one entry per CDR3 protein. The sample yields hundreds of thousands of distinct CDR3 sequences, around 20% seen once. The sample holds many counts of this clonotype. Its antigen is still unknown. Notes on the study in general: Blood contained most expanded thyroid clonotypes exceeding 0.001 frequency.

The V call is TRBV7-9, the J call TRBJ2-7; no definite D call. What was sequenced was peripheral blood. This sequence was found in a young woman with stable Graves' hyperthyroidism. CDR3 sequence (DNA): TGTGCCAGCAGCCCACAGTTATCCTACGAGCAGTACTTC. Amino acids: CASSPQLSYEQYF. The variable domain in full, completed from reference TRBV7-9 and TRBJ2-7, reads DTGVSQNPRHKITKRGQNVTFRCDPISEHNRLYWYRQTLGQGPEFLTYFQNEAQLEKSRLLSDRFSAERPKGSFSTLEIQRTEQGDSAMYLCASSPQLSYEQYFGPGTRLTVT.